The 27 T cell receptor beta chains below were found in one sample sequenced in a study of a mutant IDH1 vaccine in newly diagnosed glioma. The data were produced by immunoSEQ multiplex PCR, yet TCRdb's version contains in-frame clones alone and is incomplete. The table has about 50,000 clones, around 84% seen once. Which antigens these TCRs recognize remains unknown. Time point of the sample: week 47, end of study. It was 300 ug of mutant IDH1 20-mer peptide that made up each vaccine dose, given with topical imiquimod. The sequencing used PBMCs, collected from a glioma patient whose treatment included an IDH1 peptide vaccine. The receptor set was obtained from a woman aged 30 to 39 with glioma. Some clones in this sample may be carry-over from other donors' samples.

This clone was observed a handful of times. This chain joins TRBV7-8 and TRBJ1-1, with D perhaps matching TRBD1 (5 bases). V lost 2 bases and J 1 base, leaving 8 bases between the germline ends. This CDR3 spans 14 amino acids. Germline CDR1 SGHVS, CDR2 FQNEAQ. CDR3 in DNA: TGTGCCAGCAGCTTACCGACAGCGAACACTGAAGCTTTCTTT. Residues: CASSLPTANTEAFF.

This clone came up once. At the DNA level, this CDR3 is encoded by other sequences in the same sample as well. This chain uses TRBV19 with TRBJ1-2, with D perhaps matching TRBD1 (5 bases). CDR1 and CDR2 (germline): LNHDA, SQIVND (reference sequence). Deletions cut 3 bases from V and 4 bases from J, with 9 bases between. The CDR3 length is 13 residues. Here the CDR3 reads CASSIPGRYGYTF. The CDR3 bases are TGTGCCAGTAGTATCCCAGGGCGCTATGGCTACACCTTC.

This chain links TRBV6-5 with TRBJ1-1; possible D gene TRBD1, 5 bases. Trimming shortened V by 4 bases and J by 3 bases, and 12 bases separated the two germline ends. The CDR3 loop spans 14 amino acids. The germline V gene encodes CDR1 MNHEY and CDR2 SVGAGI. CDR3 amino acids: CASSFREGYTEAFF. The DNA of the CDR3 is TGTGCCAGCAGTTTCAGGGAGGGGTACACTGAAGCTTTCTTT.

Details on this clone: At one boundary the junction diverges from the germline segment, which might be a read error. CDR3 residues: CSVEEQETQYF. The CDR3, as DNA: TGCAGCGTAGAAGAGCAAGAGACCCAGTACTTC. The rearrangement joins TRBV29-1 to TRBJ2-5; no reliable D call. CDR1 and CDR2 from the germline V gene are SQVTM and ANQGSEA. CDR3 length equals 11 residues.

The CDR3 spells CASSQRQIVEKLFF. The DNA of the CDR3 is TGTGCCAGCAGCCAAAGACAGATCGTGGAAAAACTGTTTTTT. The chain combines TRBV14 with TRBJ1-4; possibly TRBD1 for D (5 bases). This CDR3 spans 14 amino acids. Trimming took 2 bases from V and 8 from J, leaving 12 bases between them. Germline V lookup: CDR1 SGHDN, CDR2 FVKESK.

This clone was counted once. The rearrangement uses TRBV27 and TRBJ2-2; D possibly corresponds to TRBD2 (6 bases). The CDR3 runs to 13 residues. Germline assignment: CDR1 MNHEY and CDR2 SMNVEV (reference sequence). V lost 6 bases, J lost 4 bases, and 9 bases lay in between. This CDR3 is CASSGSGTGELFF. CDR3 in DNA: TGTGCCAGCAGCGGGAGCGGCACCGGGGAGCTGTTTTTT.

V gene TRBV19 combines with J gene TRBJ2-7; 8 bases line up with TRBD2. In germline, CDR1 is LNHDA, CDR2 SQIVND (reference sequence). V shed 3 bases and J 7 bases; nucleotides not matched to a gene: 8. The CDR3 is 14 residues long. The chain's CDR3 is CASSMGAGDREQYF. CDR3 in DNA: TGTGCCAGTAGTATGGGAGCGGGAGATAGAGAGCAGTACTTC.

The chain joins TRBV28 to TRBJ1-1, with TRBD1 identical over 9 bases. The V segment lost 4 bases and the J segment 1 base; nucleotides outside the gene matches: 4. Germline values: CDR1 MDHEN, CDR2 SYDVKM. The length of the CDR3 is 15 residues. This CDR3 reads CASSSGQGRNTEAFF. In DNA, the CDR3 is TGTGCCAGCAGTTCGGGACAGGGACGGAACACTGAAGCTTTCTTT.

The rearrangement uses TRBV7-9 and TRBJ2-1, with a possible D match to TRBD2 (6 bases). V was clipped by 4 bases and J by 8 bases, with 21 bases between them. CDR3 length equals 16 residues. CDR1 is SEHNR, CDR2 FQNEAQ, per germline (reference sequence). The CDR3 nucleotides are TGTGCCAGCAGCTCAGCCGGTGGCGGCAGGAGGGATGAGCAGTTCTTC. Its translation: CASSSAGGGRRDEQFF. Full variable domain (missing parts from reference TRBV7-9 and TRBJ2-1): DTGVSQNPRHKITKRGQNVTFRCDPISEHNRLYWYRQTLGQGPEFLTYFQNEAQLEKSRLLSDRFSAERPKGSFSTLEIQRTEQGDSAMYLCASSSAGGGRRDEQFFGPGTRLTVL.

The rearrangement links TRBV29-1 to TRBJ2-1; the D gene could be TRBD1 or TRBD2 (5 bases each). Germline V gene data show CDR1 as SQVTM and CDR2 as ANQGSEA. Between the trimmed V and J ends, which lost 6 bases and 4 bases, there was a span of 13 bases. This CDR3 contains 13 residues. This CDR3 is CSVRGGGYNEQFF. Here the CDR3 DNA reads TGCAGCGTCCGTGGTGGGGGTTACAATGAGCAGTTCTTC.

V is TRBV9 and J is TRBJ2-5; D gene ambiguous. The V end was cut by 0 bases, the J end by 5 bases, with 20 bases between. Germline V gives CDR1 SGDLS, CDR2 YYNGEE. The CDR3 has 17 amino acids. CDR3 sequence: CASSVAMGSQPGETQYF. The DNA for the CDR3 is TGTGCCAGCAGCGTAGCGATGGGTAGCCAGCCCGGGGAGACCCAGTACTTC.

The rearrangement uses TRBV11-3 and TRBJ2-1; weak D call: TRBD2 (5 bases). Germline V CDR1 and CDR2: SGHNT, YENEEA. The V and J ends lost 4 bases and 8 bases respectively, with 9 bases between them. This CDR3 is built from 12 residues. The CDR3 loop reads CASSSTRDEQFF. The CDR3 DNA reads TGTGCCAGCAGCTCCACTAGAGATGAGCAGTTCTTC. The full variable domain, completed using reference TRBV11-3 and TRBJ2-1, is EAGVVQSPRYKIIEKKQPVAFWCNPISGHNTLYWYLQNLGQGPELLIRYENEEAVDDSQLPKDRFSAERLKGVDSTLKIQPAELGDSAVYLCASSSTRDEQFFGPGTRLTVL.

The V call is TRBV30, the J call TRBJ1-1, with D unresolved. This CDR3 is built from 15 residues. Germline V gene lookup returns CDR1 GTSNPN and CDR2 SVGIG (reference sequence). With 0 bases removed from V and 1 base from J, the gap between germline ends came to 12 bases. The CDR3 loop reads CAWSVRKGSNTEAFF. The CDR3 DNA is TGTGCCTGGAGTGTACGGAAGGGTTCGAACACTGAAGCTTTCTTT.

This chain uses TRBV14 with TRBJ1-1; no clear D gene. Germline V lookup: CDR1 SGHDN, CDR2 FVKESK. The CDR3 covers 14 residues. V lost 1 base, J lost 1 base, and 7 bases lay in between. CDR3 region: CASSQGLKNTEAFF. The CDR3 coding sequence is TGTGCCAGCAGCCAAGGGCTAAAGAACACTGAAGCTTTCTTT.

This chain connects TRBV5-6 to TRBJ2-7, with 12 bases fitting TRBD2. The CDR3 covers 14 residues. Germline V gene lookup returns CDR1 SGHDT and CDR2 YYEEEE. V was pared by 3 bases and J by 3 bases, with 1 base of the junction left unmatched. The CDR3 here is CASSSGLAGYEQYF. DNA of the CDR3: TGTGCCAGCAGCTCGGGACTAGCGGGCTACGAGCAGTACTTC.

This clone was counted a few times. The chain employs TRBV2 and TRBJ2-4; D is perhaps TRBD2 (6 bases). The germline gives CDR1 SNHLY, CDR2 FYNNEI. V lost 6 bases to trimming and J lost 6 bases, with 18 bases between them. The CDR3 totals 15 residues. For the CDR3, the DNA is TGTGCCAGCAGGGAGGGACTCCTGATTGGAAACATTCAGTACTTC. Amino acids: CASREGLLIGNIQYF.

CDR3 in amino acids: CASSLGGQGPHYEQYF. CDR3 DNA: TGTGCCAGCAGCTTAGGGGGACAGGGTCCACATTACGAGCAGTACTTC. V gene TRBV7-6 combines with J gene TRBJ2-7, with 9 nucleotides matching TRBD1. This CDR3 is 16 amino acids long. With 1 base clipped from V and 4 bases from J, the junction kept 8 bases outside the gene matches. Germline loops: CDR1 SGHVS, CDR2 FNYEAQ.

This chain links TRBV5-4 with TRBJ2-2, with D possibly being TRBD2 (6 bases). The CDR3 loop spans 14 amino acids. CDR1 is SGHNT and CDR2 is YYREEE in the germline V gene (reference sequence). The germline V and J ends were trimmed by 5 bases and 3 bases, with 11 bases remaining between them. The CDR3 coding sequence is TGTGCCAGCAGGTTCTCGGGGGACACCGGGGAGCTGTTTTTT. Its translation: CASRFSGDTGELFF.

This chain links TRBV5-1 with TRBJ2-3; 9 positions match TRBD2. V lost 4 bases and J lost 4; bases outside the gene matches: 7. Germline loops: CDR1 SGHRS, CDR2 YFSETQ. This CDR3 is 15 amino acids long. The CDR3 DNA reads TGCGCCAGCAGCCTAGCGGGACAAACGGCAGATACGCAGTATTTT. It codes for CASSLAGQTADTQYF. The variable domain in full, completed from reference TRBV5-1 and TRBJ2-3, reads KAGVTQTPRYLIKTRGQQVTLSCSPISGHRSVSWYQQTPGQGLQFLFEYFSETQRNKGNFPGRFSGRQFSNSRSEMNVSTLELGDSALYLCASSLAGQTADTQYFGPGTRLTVL.

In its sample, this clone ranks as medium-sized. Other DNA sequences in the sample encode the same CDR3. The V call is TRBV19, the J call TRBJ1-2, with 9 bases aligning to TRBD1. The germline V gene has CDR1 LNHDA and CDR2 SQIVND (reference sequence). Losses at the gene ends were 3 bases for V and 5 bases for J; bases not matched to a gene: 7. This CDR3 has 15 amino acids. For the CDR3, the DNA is TGTGCCAGTAGTATTCAGGACAGGGGCAATTATGGCTACACCTTC. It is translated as CASSIQDRGNYGYTF.

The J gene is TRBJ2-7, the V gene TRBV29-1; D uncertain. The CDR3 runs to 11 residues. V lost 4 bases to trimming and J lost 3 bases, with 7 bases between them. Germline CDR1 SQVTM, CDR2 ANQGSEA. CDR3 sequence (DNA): TGCAGCGTTGCCTACTACTACGAGCAGTACTTC. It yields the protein CSVAYYYEQYF.

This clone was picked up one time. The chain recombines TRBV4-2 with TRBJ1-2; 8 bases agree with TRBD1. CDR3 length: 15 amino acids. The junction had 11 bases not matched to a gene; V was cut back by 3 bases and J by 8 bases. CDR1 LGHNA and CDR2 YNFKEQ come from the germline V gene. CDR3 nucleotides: TGTGCCAGCAGCCAGGGCTTCGACAGGGGAGGCGGCTACACCTTC. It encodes CASSQGFDRGGGYTF.

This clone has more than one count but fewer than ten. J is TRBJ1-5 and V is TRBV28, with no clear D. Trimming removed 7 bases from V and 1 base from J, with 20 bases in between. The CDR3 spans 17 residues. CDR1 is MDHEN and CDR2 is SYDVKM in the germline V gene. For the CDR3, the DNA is TGTGCCAGCACTAAGCCTCCCCGTATAAGGAGCAATCAGCCCCAGCATTTT. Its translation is CASTKPPRIRSNQPQHF.

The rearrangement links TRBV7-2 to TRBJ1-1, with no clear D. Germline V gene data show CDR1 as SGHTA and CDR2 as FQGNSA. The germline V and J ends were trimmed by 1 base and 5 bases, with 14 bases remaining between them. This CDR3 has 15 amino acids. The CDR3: CASSLEGIRRTEAFF. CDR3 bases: TGTGCCAGCAGCTTAGAGGGCATAAGAAGGACTGAAGCTTTCTTT.

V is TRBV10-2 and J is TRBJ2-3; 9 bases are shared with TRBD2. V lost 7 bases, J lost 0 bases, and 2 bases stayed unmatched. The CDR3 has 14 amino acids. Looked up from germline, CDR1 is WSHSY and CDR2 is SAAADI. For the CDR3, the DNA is TGCGCCAGCAAGCGGGAGGTGAGCACAGATACGCAGTATTTT. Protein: CASKREVSTDTQYF.

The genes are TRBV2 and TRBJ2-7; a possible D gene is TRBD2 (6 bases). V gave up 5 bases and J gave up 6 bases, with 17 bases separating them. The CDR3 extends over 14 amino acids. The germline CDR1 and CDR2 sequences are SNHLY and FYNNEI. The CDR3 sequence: CASSSGTGAGEQYF. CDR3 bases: TGTGCCAGCAGTTCCGGGACTGGGGCAGGCGAGCAGTACTTC.

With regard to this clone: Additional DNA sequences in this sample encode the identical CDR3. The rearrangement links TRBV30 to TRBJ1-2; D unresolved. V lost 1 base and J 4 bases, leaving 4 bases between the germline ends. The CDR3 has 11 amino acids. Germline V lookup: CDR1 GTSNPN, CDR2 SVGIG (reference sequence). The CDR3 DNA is TGTGCCTGGAGTGCCAGCTATGGCTACACCTTC. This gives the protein CAWSASYGYTF.